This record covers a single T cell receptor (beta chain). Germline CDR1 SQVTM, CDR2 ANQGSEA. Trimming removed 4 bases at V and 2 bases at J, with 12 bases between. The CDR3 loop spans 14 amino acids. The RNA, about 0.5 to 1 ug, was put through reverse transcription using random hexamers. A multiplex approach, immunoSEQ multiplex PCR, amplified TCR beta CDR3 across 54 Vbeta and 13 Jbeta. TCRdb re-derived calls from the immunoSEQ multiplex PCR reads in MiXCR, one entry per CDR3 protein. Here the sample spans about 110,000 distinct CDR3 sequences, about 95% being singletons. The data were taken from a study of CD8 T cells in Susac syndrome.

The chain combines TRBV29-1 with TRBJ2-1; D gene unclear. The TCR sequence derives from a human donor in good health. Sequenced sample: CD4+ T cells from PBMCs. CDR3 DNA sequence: TGCAGCGTTGGTAGAGTCGGGCCCTACAATGAGCAGTTCTTC. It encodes CSVGRVGPYNEQFF.